This T cell receptor (beta chain) was sequenced in a study of patients and donors after allogeneic stem cell transplantation. TCRdb re-called the RT-PCR reads with MiXCR, one entry per CDR3 protein. The table lists 200,000 to 250,000 distinct CDR3 sequences, 13% to 15% of them singletons, with around 10% in the top ten. The CDR3 extends over 14 amino acids. Trimming shortened V by 2 bases and J by 5 bases, and 13 bases separated the two germline ends. Germline V gives CDR1 SGHRS, CDR2 YFSETQ. Sequencing was carried out using blood, either unsorted or a sorted T cell fraction (not recorded which). The clonotype was recovered from a human donor who was either an allogeneic HSCT recipient or a stem cell or donor lymphocyte infusion donor (not recorded which). It is not recorded whose cells these are; they may come from a transplant donor. The rearrangement links TRBV5-1 to TRBJ2-5; D is perhaps TRBD1 (6 bases). DNA for the CDR3: TGCGCCAGCAGCTTCTCAGGGGTAAAGGAGACCCAGTACTTC. This gives the protein CASSFSGVKETQYF.